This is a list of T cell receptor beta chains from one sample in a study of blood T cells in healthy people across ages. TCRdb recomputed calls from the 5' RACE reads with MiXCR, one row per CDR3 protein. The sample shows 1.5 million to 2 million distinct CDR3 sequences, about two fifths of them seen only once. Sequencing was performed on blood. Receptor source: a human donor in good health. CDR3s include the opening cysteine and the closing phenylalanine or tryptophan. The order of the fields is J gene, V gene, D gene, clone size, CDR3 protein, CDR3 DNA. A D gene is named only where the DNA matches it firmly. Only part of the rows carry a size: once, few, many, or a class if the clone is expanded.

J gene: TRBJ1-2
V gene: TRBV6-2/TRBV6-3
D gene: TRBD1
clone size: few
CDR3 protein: CASSSFDRVGNYGYTF
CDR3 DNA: TGTGCCAGCAGTTCTTTCGACAGGGTCGGTAACTATGGCTACACCTTC

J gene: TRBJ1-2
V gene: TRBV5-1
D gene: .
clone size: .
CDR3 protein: CASSPTPTAPYGYTF
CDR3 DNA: TGCGCCAGCAGCCCTACCCCGACAGCCCCCTATGGCTACACCTTC

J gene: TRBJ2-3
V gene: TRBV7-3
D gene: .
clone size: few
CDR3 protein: CASSLEGDYTDTQYF
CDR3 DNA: TGTGCCAGCAGCTTAGAAGGTGACTACACAGATACGCAGTATTTT

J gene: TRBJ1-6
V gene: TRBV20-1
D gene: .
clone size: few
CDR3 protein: CSAEQGQLNSPLHF
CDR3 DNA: TGCAGTGCTGAACAGGGACAACTGAATTCACCCCTCCACTTT

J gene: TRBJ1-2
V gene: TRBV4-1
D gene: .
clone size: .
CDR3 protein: CASSHAGRGEYGYTF
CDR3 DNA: TGCGCCAGCAGCCACGCCGGAAGGGGTGAATATGGCTACACCTTC

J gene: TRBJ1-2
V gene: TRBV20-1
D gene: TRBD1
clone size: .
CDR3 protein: CSARKPGQGAGGYTF
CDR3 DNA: TGCAGTGCTAGAAAGCCGGGACAGGGGGCAGGAGGCTACACCTTC

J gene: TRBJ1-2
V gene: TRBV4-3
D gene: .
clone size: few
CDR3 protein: CASSQDPVSYYGYTF
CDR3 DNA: TGCGCCAGCAGCCAAGATCCGGTCAGCTACTATGGCTACACCTTC

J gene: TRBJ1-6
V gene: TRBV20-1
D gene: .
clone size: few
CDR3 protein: CSASSAWTDNSPLHF
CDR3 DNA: TGCAGTGCTAGTTCCGCCTGGACAGATAATTCACCCCTCCACTTT

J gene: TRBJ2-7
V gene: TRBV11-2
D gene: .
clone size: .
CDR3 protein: CASSALTGNYEQYF
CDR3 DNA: TGTGCCAGCAGCGCACTAACAGGGAACTACGAGCAGTACTTC

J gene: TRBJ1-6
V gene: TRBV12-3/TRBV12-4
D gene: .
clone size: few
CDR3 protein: CASSFGGGLNSPLHF
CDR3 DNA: TGTGCCAGCAGTTTCGGGGGAGGTCTTAATTCACCCCTCCACTTT

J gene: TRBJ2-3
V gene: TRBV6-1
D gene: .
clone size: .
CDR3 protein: CASSPLGGSSTDTQYF
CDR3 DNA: TGTGCCAGCAGTCCCTTAGGGGGGAGTAGCACAGATACGCAGTATTTT

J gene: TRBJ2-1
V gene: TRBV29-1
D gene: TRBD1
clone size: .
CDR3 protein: CSVRQQGALHEQFF
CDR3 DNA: TGCAGCGTTCGACAACAGGGGGCATTACATGAGCAGTTCTTC

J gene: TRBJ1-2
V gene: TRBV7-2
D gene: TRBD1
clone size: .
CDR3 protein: CASSLGGTEIKYGYTF
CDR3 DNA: TGTGCCAGCAGCTTGGGGGGGACAGAGATTAAGTATGGCTACACCTTC

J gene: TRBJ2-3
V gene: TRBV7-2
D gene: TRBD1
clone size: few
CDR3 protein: CASSLAEQGVTDTQYF
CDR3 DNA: TGTGCCAGCAGCTTAGCAGAACAGGGGGTCACAGATACGCAGTATTTT

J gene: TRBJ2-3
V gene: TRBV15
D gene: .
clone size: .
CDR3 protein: CATSSRLALTDTQYF
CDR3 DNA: TGTGCCACCAGCAGCCGCCTAGCGCTCACAGATACGCAGTATTTT

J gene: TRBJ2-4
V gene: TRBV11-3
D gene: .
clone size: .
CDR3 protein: CANILGRNIQYF
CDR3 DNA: TGTGCCAACATCCTCGGACGGAACATTCAGTACTTC

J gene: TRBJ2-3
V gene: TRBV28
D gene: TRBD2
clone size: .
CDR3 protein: CASSSQIAGGGEDTQYF
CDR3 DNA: TGTGCCAGCAGTTCCCAAATAGCGGGGGGCGGTGAAGATACGCAGTATTTT

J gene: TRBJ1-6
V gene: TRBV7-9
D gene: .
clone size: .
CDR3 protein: CASSTLDSPNSPLHF
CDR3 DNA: TGTGCCAGCAGCACGCTGGACAGCCCCAATTCACCCCTCCACTTT

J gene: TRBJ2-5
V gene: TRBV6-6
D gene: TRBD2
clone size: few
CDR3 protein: CASTMGSGGADETQYF
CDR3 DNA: TGTGCCAGCACTATGGGTAGCGGGGGGGCTGATGAGACCCAGTACTTC

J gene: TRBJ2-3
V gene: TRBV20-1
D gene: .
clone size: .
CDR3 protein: CSASKVQDTQYF
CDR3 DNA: TGCAGTGCTAGTAAGGTTCAGGATACGCAGTATTTT

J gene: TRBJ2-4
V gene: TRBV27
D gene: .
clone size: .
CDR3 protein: CASSLYDKNIQYF
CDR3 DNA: TGTGCCAGCAGTTTATATGACAAAAACATTCAGTACTTC

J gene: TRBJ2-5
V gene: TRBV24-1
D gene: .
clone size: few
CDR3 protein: CATSGLTANQETQYF
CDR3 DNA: TGTGCCACCAGTGGCCTTACAGCAAACCAAGAGACCCAGTACTTC

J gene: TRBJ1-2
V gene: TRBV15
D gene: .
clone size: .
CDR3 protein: CATSRSGGALGYGYTF
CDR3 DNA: TGTGCCACCAGCAGGAGTGGGGGGGCGCTGGGCTATGGCTACACCTTC